This record looks at one T cell receptor (beta chain) sequence and its context. The antigen it recognizes is unknown. No much larger clone is present one base from it, and per-base qualities are unavailable. The method was PCR. TCRdb names Illumina HiSeq 2500 as the instrument used. Molecular barcoding was employed in the preparation of TCR libraries, with unique molecular identifiers being used to normalize TCRbeta repertoire quantification. TCRdb trimmed the raw reads at Q25, called clones with MiXCR and kept productive beta chains. Every CDR3 protein is listed once, alongside the most common genes and DNA of its rows. In all, the sample holds approximately 400,000 distinct CDR3 sequences, and about a tenth of those were seen once. The ten largest clonotypes hold 4.5% to 7% of the sample. The sample originates from a study of T-cell reconstitution after alpha-beta-depleted transplantation in children (dated by TCRdb to 2015 to 2016). At the level of the whole study: T-cell immune reconstitution after TCRalphabeta/CD19-depleted allogeneic hematopoietic cell transplantation in children was quantitatively tracked in the study by means of TCR repertoire profiling.

The germline V gene supplies CDR1 SGHRS and CDR2 YFSETQ. The trim is 2 bases for V and 0 bases for J, with a gap of 12 bases between the germline ends. The cysteine opens and the phenylalanine closes a CDR3 of 16 amino acids. The CDR3 DNA has 48 bases and is translated from base 1. The sequence is built from TRBV5-1 and TRBJ2-1; D gene: possibly TRBD1, on 5 matching bases. The input for sequencing was PBMCs from the stem cell graft donor, taken from the stem cell graft. This TCR was sampled from a human donor who donated a stem cell graft to a child with acute myeloid leukemia. The DNA sequence is as follows: TGCGCCAGCAGCTTAGGTTTGGGGCCCTCCTACAATGAGCAGTTCTTC. Translated, this gives CASSLGLGPSYNEQFF.